One and the same sample provided the 12 T cell receptor beta chains below, sequenced in a study of T cells in Graves' hyperthyroidism and ophthalmopathy (dated by TCRdb to about 2019). To prepare the library, multiplex PCR was applied. Data came from an Illumina HiSeq 2000. Amplification of TCR beta CDR3 regions was carried out from RNA transcripts. For the first round of RT-PCR on the TCR CDR3, the HTBI primer set was used together with the Qiagen OneStep RT-PCR kit. Using fastp trimming at Q25 and MiXCR clonotype assembly, TCRdb reanalyzed the public sequencing data and kept in-frame beta chains. One record per CDR3 amino acid sequence lists the most common genes and DNA. This sample gives hundreds of thousands of distinct CDR3 sequences in total; 15% to 18% of them show up just once. In total, the top ten clones hold approximately 30% of the sample. The sequenced material came from blood. Receptors originate from a woman between 18 and 30 years old with Graves' hyperthyroidism that later progressed to Graves' ophthalmopathy.

This clonotype has ten or more counts. This chain joins TRBV20-1 and TRBJ2-1; 11 positions agree with TRBD1. Germline V lookup: CDR1 DFQATT, CDR2 SNEGSKA (reference sequence). Germline trimming cut 0 bases from V and 7 bases from J; bases unmatched to any gene: 5. This CDR3 has 15 amino acids. The CDR3 region is CSARELGTGGNEQFF. The CDR3 region has the DNA TGCAGTGCTAGAGAGCTGGGGACAGGGGGAAATGAGCAGTTCTTC.

This clonotype has ten or more counts. The gene calls are TRBV7-2 and TRBJ2-7, with D maybe TRBD2 (6 bases). Deletions cut 3 bases from V and 3 bases from J, with 9 bases between. CDR3 length: 13 residues. Germline V gene sequence: CDR1 SGHTA, CDR2 FQGNSA. The DNA for the CDR3 is TGTGCCAGCAGCTTGCCTAGCGTCTACGAGCAGTACTTC. This sequence encodes CASSLPSVYEQYF.

This clonotype occurred many times. The V and J genes are TRBV27 and TRBJ2-1; unclear D gene. The V gene lost 5 bases and the J gene lost 4 bases, with 15 bases spanning the gap. Germline assignment: CDR1 MNHEY and CDR2 SMNVEV (reference sequence). The CDR3 extends over 15 amino acids. The DNA for the CDR3 is TGTGCCAGCAGTCCAGGAGCAAGCCTTTACAATGAGCAGTTCTTC. It specifies CASSPGASLYNEQFF.

This clonotype was observed many times. The chain combines TRBV11-1 with TRBJ2-1; 11 bases map to TRBD2. Per germline, CDR1 SGHAT and CDR2 FQDESV (reference sequence). The CDR3 is 18 amino acids. Trimming removed 5 bases from V and 6 bases from J; junction bases left unmatched: 15. The CDR3 nucleotides are TGTGCCAGCAGCGCCGAAACTCGACTAGCGGGGTCCGGCAATGAGCAGTTCTTC. Protein sequence: CASSAETRLAGSGNEQFF. Full variable domain (outside the CDR3, taken from reference TRBV11-1 and TRBJ2-1): EAEVAQSPRYKITEKSQAVAFWCDPISGHATLYWYRQILGQGPELLVQFQDESVVDDSQLPKDRFSAERLKGVDSTLKIQPAELGDSAMYLCASSAETRLAGSGNEQFFGPGTRLTVL.

V gene TRBV20-1 combines with J gene TRBJ2-3; 9 bases match TRBD2. Trimming took 5 bases from V and 1 from J; bases not matched to a gene: 7. This CDR3 comprises 15 residues. From germline, CDR1 is DFQATT and CDR2 SNEGSKA (reference sequence). CDR3 nucleotide sequence: TGCAGTGCTGGCCCTCGGACTAGCGGCACAGATACGCAGTATTTT. Translated: CSAGPRTSGTDTQYF.

As to this clonotype: The CDR3 ends on some other residue instead of the conserved phenylalanine or tryptophan, so this is likely a read error. The chain has TRBV5-1 and TRBJ2-2; 9 nucleotides match TRBD1. In germline, CDR1 is SGHRS, CDR2 YFSETQ. This CDR3 region has 15 residues. Trimming removed 6 bases from V and 4 bases from J; junction bases left unmatched: 7. The CDR3 is CASTEQGAPTGELFS. The CDR3 DNA reads TGCGCCAGCACCGAACAGGGGGCTCCCACCGGGGAGCTGTTTTCT.

The gene calls are TRBV6-5 and TRBJ2-7, with 10 bases aligning to TRBD2. V dropped 2 bases and J dropped 5; count of bases not matched to a gene: 9. CDR3 length: 16 amino acids. CDR1 is MNHEY and CDR2 is SVGAGI in the germline V gene. CDR3: CASSYGLAGVIDEQYF. CDR3 in DNA: TGTGCCAGCAGTTACGGGCTAGCGGGAGTCATTGACGAGCAGTACTTC.

The chain couples TRBV5-4 to TRBJ2-1, with 11 bases lining up with TRBD2. The CDR3 extends over 15 amino acids. Germline CDR1 is SGHNT and CDR2 is YYREEE (reference sequence). After removal of 4 bases from V and 4 bases from J, the junction contained 4 bases not matched to a gene. The DNA of the CDR3 is TGTGCCAGCAGCATACTAGCGGGAGCGTACAATGAGCAGTTCTTC. Encoded protein: CASSILAGAYNEQFF.

This clonotype was counted at least ten times. The J gene is TRBJ2-5, the V gene TRBV28, with a weak D call TRBD1 (6 bases). V lost 10 bases to trimming and J lost 7 bases, with 19 bases between them. The CDR3 consists of 13 residues. Germline V gene lookup returns CDR1 MDHEN and CDR2 SYDVKM. This chain's CDR3 is CATTGRPPGTQYF. The DNA for the CDR3 is TGTGCCACTACAGGGAGACCTCCGGGGACCCAGTACTTC. Drawing the rest from reference TRBV28 and TRBJ2-5, the complete variable domain is DVKVTQSSRYLVKRTGEKVFLECVQDMDHENMFWYRQDPGLGLRLIYFSYDVKMKEKGDIPEGYSVSREKKERFSLILESASTNQTSMYLCATTGRPPGTQYFGPGTRLLVL.

This clonotype was seen a few times. The V gene is TRBV12-3 or TRBV12-4, the J gene TRBJ2-7; D is unresolved. This CDR3 is built from 13 residues. Trimming cost V 6 bases and J 0 bases, with 9 bases left between them. Here the CDR3 reads CASRGLSSYEQYF. DNA for the CDR3: TGTGCCAGCAGAGGGTTGAGCTCCTACGAGCAGTACTTC.

The sample holds many counts of this clonotype. This rearrangement joins TRBV7-2 to TRBJ2-5, with D unclear. CDR3 length: 18 amino acids. Germline lookup yields CDR1 SGHTA and CDR2 FQGNSA. With 0 bases removed from V and 4 bases from J, the gap between germline ends came to 21 bases. The CDR3 coding sequence is TGTGCCAGCAGCTTAGCGCTACTCAGGTCGGCATTCGGAGAGACCCAGTACTTC. This sequence encodes CASSLALLRSAFGETQYF.

This clonotype was counted ten times or more. This chain connects TRBV6-2 or TRBV6-3 to TRBJ1-2; D perhaps matches TRBD1 (5 bases). CDR1 is MNHEY and CDR2 is SVGEGT in the germline V gene. The length of the CDR3 is 16 residues. Trimming cost V 5 bases and J 0 bases, with 16 bases left between them. CDR3 in DNA: TGTGCCAGCAGTCCCGGGACTATAGTATCTAACTATGGCTACACCTTC. Its translation: CASSPGTIVSNYGYTF.